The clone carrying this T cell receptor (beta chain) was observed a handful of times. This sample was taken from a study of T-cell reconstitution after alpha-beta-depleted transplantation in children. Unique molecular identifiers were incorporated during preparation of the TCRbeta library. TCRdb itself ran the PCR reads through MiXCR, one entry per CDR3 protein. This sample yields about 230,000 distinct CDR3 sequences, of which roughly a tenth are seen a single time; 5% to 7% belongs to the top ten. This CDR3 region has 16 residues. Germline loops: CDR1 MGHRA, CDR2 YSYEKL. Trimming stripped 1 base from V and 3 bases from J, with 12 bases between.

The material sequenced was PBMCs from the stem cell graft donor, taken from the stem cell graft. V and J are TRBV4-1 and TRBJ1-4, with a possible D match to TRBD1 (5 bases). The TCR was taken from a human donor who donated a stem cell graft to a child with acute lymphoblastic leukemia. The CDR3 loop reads CASSQVGGGSNEKLFF. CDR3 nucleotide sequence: TGCGCCAGCAGCCAAGTTGGGGGTGGGTCTAATGAAAAACTGTTTTTT.